The entry that follows covers one T cell receptor (beta chain) sequence. Its antigen is unidentified. Generated by immunoSEQ multiplex PCR, the TCRdb table keeps only in-frame clones and is missing some. The sample has 90,000 to 150,000 clones; roughly 92% are singletons. These data are taken from a study of T cell responses to AZD1222 COVID-19 vaccine. The length of the CDR3 is 15 residues. CDR1 is SNHLY, CDR2 FYNNEI, per germline. V lost 7 bases and J lost 7, with 17 bases in between. Whole-study findings and limits: Unmutated variant regions are reportedly the target of nearly half of TCRs that are spike-specific. After the peak T cell response, and only then, were repertoires sampled. Donors were mostly white British, more females; clonal diversity possibly underestimated.

The J gene is TRBJ1-6, the V gene TRBV2; tentative D call: TRBD1 (6 bases). The sequence derives from an adult in good health. Sequences were derived from peripheral blood, sampled on day 0 of AZD1222 vaccination. The CDR3 spells CASTEERTANSPLHF. In DNA, the CDR3 is TGTGCCAGCACCGAAGAGCGGACAGCCAATTCACCCCTCCACTTT.